The 16 T cell receptor beta chains below were found in one sample sequenced in a study of T cell changes during pregnancy in multiple sclerosis (dated by TCRdb to between 2018 and 2021). Library preparation was by the immunoSEQ multiplex PCR assay. What TCRdb holds here is the immuneACCESS table cut down to in-frame rearrangements. Part of the clones is not present; checked against another copy, under half of the missing clones reflect an unresolved V gene, and the others are unexplained. The sample table contains about 110,000 clones; only one count was recorded for less than 95% of them. The ten top clones hold 1.6% of the sample. The specimen was peripheral blood, collected after pregnancy. Receptors originate from a female donor with multiple sclerosis, enrolled in a pregnancy study.

The J gene is TRBJ1-6, the V gene TRBV27; D gene unclear. CDR1 MNHEY and CDR2 SMNVEV come from the germline V gene (reference sequence). The CDR3 extends over 13 amino acids. V shed 4 bases and J shed 5 bases, with 6 bases lying between them. CDR3 nucleotides: TGTGCCAGCAGTTCCGTTAATAATTCACCCCTCCACTTT. It codes for CASSSVNNSPLHF.

The chain recombines TRBV2 with TRBJ2-2, with 10 nucleotides matching TRBD1. The V segment lost 8 bases and the J segment 6 bases; nucleotides outside the gene matches: 0. The CDR3 contains 12 residues. Germline V gives CDR1 SNHLY, CDR2 FYNNEI. The CDR3 nucleotides are TGTGCCAGCGGACAGGGGGCCGGGGAGCTGTTTTTT. This translates into CASGQGAGELFF.

This chain uses TRBV2 with TRBJ2-1, with D uncertain. This CDR3 spans 13 amino acids. CDR1 and CDR2 from the germline V gene are SNHLY and FYNNEI. V lost 3 bases to trimming and J lost 10 bases, with 13 bases between them. CDR3 region: CASSDPSLLEQFF. The CDR3 bases are TGTGCCAGCAGTGACCCCTCCCTATTGGAGCAGTTCTTC. Combining the CDR3 with reference TRBV2 and TRBJ2-1 gives the whole variable domain EPEVTQTPSHQVTQMGQEVILRCVPISNHLYFYWYRQILGQKVEFLVSFYNNEISEKSEIFDDQFSVERPDGSNFTLKIRSTKLEDSAMYFCASSDPSLLEQFFGPGTRLTVL.

This clone was counted a single time. The chain is built from TRBV27 and TRBJ2-4; perhaps TRBD1 as D (6 bases). The V end lost 4 bases, the J end lost 4 bases, and 11 bases lay between the germline ends. The CDR3 loop spans 14 amino acids. The germline CDR1 and CDR2 sequences are MNHEY and SMNVEV (reference sequence). The DNA for the CDR3 is TGTGCCAGCAGTTCGACAGGTTTTAAAAACATTCAGTACTTC. This sequence encodes CASSSTGFKNIQYF.

The chain links TRBV27 to TRBJ2-2; 7 nucleotides align to TRBD2. With V trimmed by 4 bases and J by 4 bases, 9 bases remained unmatched. CDR3 length: 16 amino acids. Germline V gene data show CDR1 as MNHEY and CDR2 as SMNVEV (reference sequence). The chain's CDR3 is CASSSGGTKSTGELFF. CDR3 nucleotides: TGTGCCAGCAGTTCCGGTGGGACTAAGAGCACCGGGGAGCTGTTTTTT.

This clone appeared once. The chain links TRBV19 to TRBJ2-2, with 10 nucleotides matching TRBD1. Losses at the gene ends were 4 bases for V and 2 bases for J; bases not matched to a gene: 1. Germline CDR1 reads LNHDA; CDR2 reads SQIVND (reference sequence). The CDR3 has 15 residues. For the CDR3, the DNA is TGTGCCAGTAGTAGGACAGGGGGTAACACCGGGGAGCTGTTTTTT. Translation gives CASSRTGGNTGELFF.

This clone was recorded once. The chain carries TRBV20-1 and TRBJ2-1; tentative D call: TRBD2 (6 bases). Per the germline V gene, CDR1 is DFQATT and CDR2 is SNEGSKA (reference sequence). Trimming took off 6 bases at V and 10 bases at J, with 13 bases between the two ends. The CDR3 has 11 amino acids. In DNA, the CDR3 is TGCAGTGCGATCCCCGGACTAGAGCAGTTCTTC. Translation gives CSAIPGLEQFF.

CDR3: CASSSQTGKGTEAFF. For the CDR3, the DNA is TGTGCCAGCAGCTCACAAACAGGGAAGGGCACTGAAGCTTTCTTT. The chain recombines TRBV7-2 with TRBJ1-1; tentative D call: TRBD1 (6 bases). Per the germline V gene, CDR1 is SGHTA and CDR2 is FQGNSA. V gave up 4 bases and J gave up 4 bases, with 16 bases separating them. The length of the CDR3 is 15 residues.

The chain links TRBV14 to TRBJ1-1; 8 bases align to TRBD1. Germline-derived CDR1 and CDR2 are SGHDN and FVKESK. Trimming cost V 4 bases and J 4 bases; bases outside gene matches: 8. CDR3 size: 15 residues. In nucleotides, the CDR3 is TGTGCCAGCAGCCCCTACAGGGGGGAGTCCACTGAAGCTTTCTTT. Encoded protein: CASSPYRGESTEAFF.

This chain uses TRBV21-1 with TRBJ1-5; the DNA was not compared with TRBD1, the D call given in the table. TRBV21-1 is a documented pseudogene. This CDR3 is built from 16 residues. DNA for the CDR3: TGTGCCAGCAGCCGCCGGGACAGGGGAAGCAATCAGCCCCAGCATTTT. Translated, it gives CASSRRDRGSNQPQHF.

The rearrangement joins TRBV28 to TRBJ2-3, with 7 bases matching TRBD2. Germline CDR1 reads MDHEN; CDR2 reads SYDVKM. This CDR3 has 14 residues. Trimming took 7 bases from V and 6 from J; bases not matched to a gene: 10. The CDR3: CASNPRGGPDTQYF. The CDR3 DNA sequence: TGTGCCAGCAACCCTCGGGGAGGGCCGGATACGCAGTATTTT.

This chain uses TRBV28 with TRBJ1-2, with TRBD1 matching 7 bases. V shed 6 bases and J 6 bases; nucleotides not matched to a gene: 7. The CDR3 runs to 13 residues. CDR1 and CDR2 (germline): MDHEN, SYDVKM. The CDR3 DNA sequence: TGTGCCAGCAGAACCACAGGGGCGGATGGCTACACCTTC. Translated: CASRTTGADGYTF.

This rearrangement joins TRBV5-1 to TRBJ2-7, with 8 bases identical to TRBD1. V shed 0 bases and J 0 bases; nucleotides not matched to a gene: 5. This CDR3 is 16 amino acids long. The V gene's germline CDR1 is SGHRS and CDR2 YFSETQ. The CDR3 loop is CASSLGWGQASYEQYF. As DNA, the CDR3 is TGCGCCAGCAGCTTGGGTTGGGGACAGGCCTCCTACGAGCAGTACTTC.

The chain has TRBV5-1 and TRBJ2-5; D may be TRBD1 (6 bases). V lost 4 bases and J lost 1, with 17 bases in between. CDR3 size: 16 residues. Germline lookup yields CDR1 SGHRS and CDR2 YFSETQ. The DNA for the CDR3 is TGCGCCAGCAGCACTAACAGACAGGTCCCCCAAGAGACCCAGTACTTC. It encodes CASSTNRQVPQETQYF.

The genes are TRBV6-5 and TRBJ1-5; D is uncertain. Trimming removed 6 bases at V and 2 bases at J, with 11 bases between. CDR1 and CDR2 (germline): MNHEY, SVGAGI. The length of the CDR3 is 14 residues. CDR3 DNA sequence: TGTGCCAGCAGCCGCAGGCAGGGCAATCAGCCCCAGCATTTT. Protein: CASSRRQGNQPQHF.

This clone was picked up a small number of times. V usage is TRBV27 and J usage is TRBJ1-5; TRBD1 agrees at 8 bases. The germline CDR1 and CDR2 sequences are MNHEY and SMNVEV (reference sequence). After removal of 5 bases from V and 1 base from J, the junction contained 7 bases not matched to a gene. The CDR3 is 16 residues long. The CDR3 nucleotides are TGTGCCAGCAGTGCCTCCCGACAGGGGAGCAATCAGCCCCAGCATTTT. It is translated as CASSASRQGSNQPQHF.